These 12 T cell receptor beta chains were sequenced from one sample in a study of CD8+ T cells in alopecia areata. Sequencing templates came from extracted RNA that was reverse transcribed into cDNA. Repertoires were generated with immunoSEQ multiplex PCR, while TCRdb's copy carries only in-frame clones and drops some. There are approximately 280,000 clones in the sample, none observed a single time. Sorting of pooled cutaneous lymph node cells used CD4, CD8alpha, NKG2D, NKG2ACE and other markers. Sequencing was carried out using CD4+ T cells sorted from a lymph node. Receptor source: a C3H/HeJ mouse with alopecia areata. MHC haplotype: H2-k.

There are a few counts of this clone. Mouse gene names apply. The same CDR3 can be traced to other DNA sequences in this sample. CDR3 loop: CTCSADRGDTGQLYF. The covered CDR3 bases are TGCACCTGCAGTGCAGACAGGGGCGACACCGGG. The V and J genes are TRBV1 and TRBJ2-2; possibly TRBD1 for D (6 bases). Read data end 4 residues before the CDR3 end; the end is taken from the germline J gene. The CDR3 loop spans 15 amino acids. CDR1 is NSQYPW and CDR2 is LRSPGD in the germline V gene (reference sequence). Trimming took 0 bases from V and 3 from J, leaving 8 bases between them.

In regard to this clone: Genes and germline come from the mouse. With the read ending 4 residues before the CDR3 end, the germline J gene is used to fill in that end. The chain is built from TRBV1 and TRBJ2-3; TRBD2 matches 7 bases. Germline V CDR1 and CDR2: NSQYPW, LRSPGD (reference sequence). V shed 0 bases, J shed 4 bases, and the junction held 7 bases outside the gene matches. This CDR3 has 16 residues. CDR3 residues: CTCSADGVGGPETLYF. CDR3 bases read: TGCACCTGCAGTGCAGATGGAGTGGGGGGACCAGAA.

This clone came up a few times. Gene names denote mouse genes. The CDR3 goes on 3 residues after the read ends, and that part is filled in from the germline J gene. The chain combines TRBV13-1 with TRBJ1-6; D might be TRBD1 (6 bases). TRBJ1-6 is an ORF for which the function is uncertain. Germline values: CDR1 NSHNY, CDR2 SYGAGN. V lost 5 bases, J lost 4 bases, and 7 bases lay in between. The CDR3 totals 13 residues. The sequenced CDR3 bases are TGTGCCAGCAGGGGACATTATAATTCGCCC. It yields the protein CASRGHYNSP. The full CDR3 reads CASRGHYNSPLYF.

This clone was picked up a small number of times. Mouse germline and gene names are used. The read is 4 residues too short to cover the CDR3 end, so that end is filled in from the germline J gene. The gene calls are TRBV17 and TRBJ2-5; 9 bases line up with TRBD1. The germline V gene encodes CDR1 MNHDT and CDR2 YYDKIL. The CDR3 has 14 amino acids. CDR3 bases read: TGTGCTAGCAGTAAACAGGGGGCGGAGGAC. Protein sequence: CASSKQGAED. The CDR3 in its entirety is CASSKQGAEDTQYF.

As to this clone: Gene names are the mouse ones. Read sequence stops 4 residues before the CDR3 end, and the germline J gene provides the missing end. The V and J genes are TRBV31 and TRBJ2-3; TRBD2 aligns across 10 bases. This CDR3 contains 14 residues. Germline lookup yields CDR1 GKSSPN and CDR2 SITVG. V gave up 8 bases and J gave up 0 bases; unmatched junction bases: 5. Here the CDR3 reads CAPRDWGSAETLYF. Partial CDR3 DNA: TGTGCCCCCAGGGACTGGGGAAGTGCAGAA.

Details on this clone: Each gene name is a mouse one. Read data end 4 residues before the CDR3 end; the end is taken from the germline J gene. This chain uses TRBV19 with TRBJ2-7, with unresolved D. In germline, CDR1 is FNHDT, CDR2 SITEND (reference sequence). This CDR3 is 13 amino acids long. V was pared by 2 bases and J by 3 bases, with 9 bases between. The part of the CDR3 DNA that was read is TGTGCCAGCAGTATGGCACAGAACTAT. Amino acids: CASSMAQNY. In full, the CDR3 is CASSMAQNYEQYF.

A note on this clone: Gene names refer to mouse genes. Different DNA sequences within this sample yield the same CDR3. CDR3 residues: CTCRQGAYEQYF. The sequenced part of the CDR3 DNA is TGCACCTGCAGGCAGGGGGCTTAT. This chain links TRBV1 with TRBJ2-7, with 8 bases lining up with TRBD1. The CDR3 is cut off 4 residues early in the read; its end comes from the germline J gene. Germline V gene data show CDR1 as NSQYPW and CDR2 as LRSPGD (reference sequence). The CDR3 runs to 12 residues.

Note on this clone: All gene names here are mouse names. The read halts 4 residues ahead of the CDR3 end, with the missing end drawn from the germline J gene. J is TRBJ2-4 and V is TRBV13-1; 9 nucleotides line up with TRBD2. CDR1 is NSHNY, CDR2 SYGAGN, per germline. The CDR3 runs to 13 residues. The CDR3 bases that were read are TGTGCCAGCAGTCCCGGACTGGGGAAC. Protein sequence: CASSPGLGN. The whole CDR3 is CASSPGLGNTLYF.

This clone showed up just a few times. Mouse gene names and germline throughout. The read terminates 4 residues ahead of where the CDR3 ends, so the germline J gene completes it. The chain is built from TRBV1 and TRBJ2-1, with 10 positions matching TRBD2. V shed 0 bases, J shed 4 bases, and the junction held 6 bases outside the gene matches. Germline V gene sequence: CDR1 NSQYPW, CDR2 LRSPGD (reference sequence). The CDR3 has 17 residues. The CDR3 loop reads CTCSADSWGGVYAEQFF. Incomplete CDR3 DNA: TGCACCTGCAGTGCAGATAGCTGGGGGGGCGTATATGCT.

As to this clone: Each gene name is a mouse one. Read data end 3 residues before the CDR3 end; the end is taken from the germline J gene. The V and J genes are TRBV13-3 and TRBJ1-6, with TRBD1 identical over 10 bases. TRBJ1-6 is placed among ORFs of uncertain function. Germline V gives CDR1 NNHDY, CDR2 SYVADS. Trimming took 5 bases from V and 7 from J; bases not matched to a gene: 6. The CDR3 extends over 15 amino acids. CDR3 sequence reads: CASRRDRGGNSPLYF. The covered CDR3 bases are TGTGCCAGCAGGCGGGACAGGGGAGGCAATTCGCCC.

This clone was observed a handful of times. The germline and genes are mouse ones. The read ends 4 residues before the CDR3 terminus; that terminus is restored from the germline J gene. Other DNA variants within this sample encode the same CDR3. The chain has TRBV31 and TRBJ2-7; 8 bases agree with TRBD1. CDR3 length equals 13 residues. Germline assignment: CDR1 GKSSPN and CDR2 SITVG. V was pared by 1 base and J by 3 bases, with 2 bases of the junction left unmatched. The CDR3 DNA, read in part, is TGTGCCTGGAGTCCTGGGACAGGCTAT. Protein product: CAWSPGTGY. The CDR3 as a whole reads CAWSPGTGYEQYF.

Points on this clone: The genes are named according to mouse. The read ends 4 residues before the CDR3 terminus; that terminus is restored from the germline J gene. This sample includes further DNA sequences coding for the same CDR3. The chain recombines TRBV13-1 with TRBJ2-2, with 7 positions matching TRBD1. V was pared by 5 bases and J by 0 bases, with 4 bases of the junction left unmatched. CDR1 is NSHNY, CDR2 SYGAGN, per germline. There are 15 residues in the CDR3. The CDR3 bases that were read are TGTGCCAGCAGACCCGGGACAGCAAACACCGGG. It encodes CASRPGTANTG. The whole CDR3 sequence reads CASRPGTANTGQLYF.